A selection of T cell receptor beta chains follows, all from one sample in a study of Graves' ophthalmopathy and Graves' hyperthyroidism. In TCRdb, the multiplex PCR reads were re-called with MiXCR into one record per CDR3 protein. The table shows around 670,000 distinct CDR3 sequences, with around 40% occurring only once. Sequencing input: peripheral blood. The receptors here all came from an adult man with Graves' ophthalmopathy. Each CDR3 is given with its conserved first and last residue. The order of the fields is J gene, V gene, CDR3 protein.

J: TRBJ1-4; V: TRBV7-9; CDR3: CASSQEPDTSTNEKLFF
J: TRBJ1-1; V: TRBV7-9; CDR3: CASRSPPGQEYNTEAFF
J: TRBJ2-5; V: TRBV7-9; CDR3: CASMIDSQETQYF
J: TRBJ1-1; V: TRBV29-1; CDR3: CSALGVGADTEAFF
J: TRBJ2-2; V: TRBV7-9; CDR3: CASSRTSGTGTGELFF
J: TRBJ1-5; V: TRBV24-1; CDR3: CASSALGQPQHF
J: TRBJ2-7; V: TRBV7-7; CDR3: CASSKSGGDDEQYF
J: TRBJ2-7; V: TRBV2; CDR3: CASSSVGGVYEQYF
J: TRBJ2-5; V: TRBV7-6; CDR3: CASSLRAQGAGETQYF
J: TRBJ2-7; V: TRBV20-1; CDR3: CSASGLARPYEQYF
J: TRBJ2-7; V: TRBV7-3; CDR3: CASTEGQGAYEQYF
J: TRBJ2-5; V: TRBV20-1; CDR3: CSAPKTGEETQYF
J: TRBJ2-5; V: TRBV11-3; CDR3: CASSLGGRGAQYF
J: TRBJ2-2; V: TRBV19; CDR3: CASSIISATGNTGELFF
J: TRBJ2-7; V: TRBV6-7; CDR3: CASSPADEQYF
J: TRBJ1-2; V: TRBV30; CDR3: CAWGQDYGYTF
J: TRBJ2-5; V: TRBV25-1; CDR3: CASSPGIETQYF
J: TRBJ2-2; V: TRBV11-3; CDR3: CASSLATGVDGELFF
J: TRBJ2-5; V: TRBV15; CDR3: CATSGRQGRETQYF
J: TRBJ1-1; V: TRBV25-1; CDR3: CASSLWGVSDTEAFF
J: TRBJ1-4; V: TRBV7-9; CDR3: CASSQGPRGMDEKLFF
J: TRBJ1-1; V: TRBV20-1; CDR3: CSAERGVNTEAFF
J: TRBJ1-2; V: TRBV20-1; CDR3: CSARDGTGNYGYTF
J: TRBJ1-2; V: TRBV6-1; CDR3: CASKATAARWGYTF
J: TRBJ1-5; V: TRBV24-1; CDR3: CASSEGGGSQPQHF